The 29 T cell receptor beta chains given below trace back to one sample, sequenced in a study of T cells in Graves' hyperthyroidism and ophthalmopathy. It was RNA transcripts that yielded the amplified TCR beta CDR3 regions. First-round RT-PCR with HTBI primers amplified the TCR CDR3 region. TCRdb re-called the multiplex PCR reads with MiXCR, one entry per CDR3 protein. The data hold under 350,000 distinct CDR3 sequences, with 18% observed a single time. Sequencing input: blood. These receptors were collected from a woman in her 50s with Graves' hyperthyroidism.

About this clonotype itself: Since a much larger clone is just one base distant, this may be a read error. This sequence joins TRBV28 and TRBJ2-7; TRBD2 matches 7 bases. V gave up 10 bases and J gave up 1 base; unmatched junction bases: 7. Germline CDR1 reads MDHEN; CDR2 reads SYDVKM. This CDR3 spans 13 amino acids. The CDR3 loop is CANKASGSYEQYF. The CDR3, as DNA: TGTGCCAACAAGGCTAGCGGTTCCTACGAGCAGTACTTC.

The sample holds many counts of this clonotype. This chain connects TRBV3-1 to TRBJ1-2, with D perhaps TRBD1 (5 bases). This CDR3 is 14 amino acids long. CDR1 and CDR2 (germline): LGHDT, YNNKEL (reference sequence). V gave up 0 bases and J gave up 7 bases, with 12 bases separating them. CDR3 region: CASSQDQGAGGYTF. CDR3 bases: TGTGCCAGCAGCCAAGATCAGGGCGCCGGTGGCTACACCTTC.

Notes on this clonotype: One base away lies a much larger clone, so this may be a sequencing read error. V is TRBV18 and J is TRBJ2-3; 11 bases line up with TRBD1. This CDR3 comprises 17 residues. V gave up 4 bases and J gave up 4 bases; unmatched junction bases: 10. CDR1 and CDR2 from the germline V gene are KGHSH and LQKENI. In nucleotides, the CDR3 is TGTGCCAGCTCACTCCAGCTCGGGACAGGGGGGGCAGATACGCAGTATTTT. It specifies CASSLQLGTGGADTQYF. The full variable domain, its missing parts supplied by reference TRBV18 and TRBJ2-3, is NAGVMQNPRHLVRRRGQEARLRCSPMKGHSHVYWYRQLPEEGLKFMVYLQKENIIDESGMPKERFSAEFPKEGPSILRIQQVVRGDSAAYFCASSLQLGTGGADTQYFGPGTRLTVL.

This chain connects TRBV28 to TRBJ1-6; 7 bases agree with TRBD1. V lost 7 bases and J lost 10; bases outside the gene matches: 13. Germline CDR1 is MDHEN and CDR2 is SYDVKM. The CDR3 sequence is 15 residues long. The CDR3 DNA is TGTGCCAGCACCACCCACCGGACAGGATTCTCACCCCTCCACTTT. Its protein is CASTTHRTGFSPLHF.

Only a few counts were recorded for this clonotype. V and J are TRBV6-6 and TRBJ2-1; 7 nucleotides match TRBD2. Trimming at V came to 0 bases and at J to 12 bases, leaving 5 bases not matched to a gene. The CDR3 covers 13 residues. Germline CDR1 reads MNHNY; CDR2 reads SVGAGI (reference sequence). CDR3 region: CASSYSGGSMQFF. The CDR3 coding sequence is TGTGCCAGCAGTTACTCGGGCGGGAGTATGCAGTTCTTC.

This chain connects TRBV30 to TRBJ2-4; no firm D call. V lost 4 bases and J 2 bases, leaving 9 bases between the germline ends. Germline CDR1 GTSNPN, CDR2 SVGIG (reference sequence). The CDR3 extends over 13 amino acids. The CDR3 DNA follows: TGTGCCTGGAAAGATGACACCAAAAACATTCAGTACTTC. Its protein product is CAWKDDTKNIQYF.

This clonotype was counted ten times or more. The chain joins TRBV7-2 to TRBJ2-7; 7 bases are shared with TRBD2. Trimming removed 7 bases from V and 4 bases from J; junction bases left unmatched: 10. The CDR3 runs 14 residues. CDR1 SGHTA and CDR2 FQGNSA come from the germline V gene. Here the CDR3 DNA reads TGTGCCAGCAACCCGGGCGGGAGTAAATACGAGCAGTACTTC. It translates to CASNPGGSKYEQYF.

This clonotype occurred a few times. The V call is TRBV15, the J call TRBJ2-7; D is unclear. The germline V gene has CDR1 LNHNV and CDR2 YYDKDF (reference sequence). The CDR3 is made up of 13 amino acids. V was trimmed by 5 bases and J by 4 bases, leaving 12 bases between them. The CDR3 here is CATSPRTLYEQYV. The DNA of the CDR3 is TGTGCCACCAGCCCCCGGACCCTATACGAGCAGTACGTC.

The rearrangement uses TRBV7-8 and TRBJ2-1, with 8 bases that match TRBD2. CDR1 is SGHVS and CDR2 is FQNEAQ in the germline V gene. V lost 5 bases and J lost 2; bases outside the gene matches: 14. The length of the CDR3 is 18 residues. The CDR3 sequence: CASSLLTSAGGTYNEQFF. The DNA for the CDR3 is TGTGCCAGCAGCCTACTGACTAGCGCCGGGGGAACCTACAATGAGCAGTTCTTC.

This clonotype was counted ten times or more. The chain recombines TRBV6-1 with TRBJ2-7; 11 positions agree with TRBD2. V lost 4 bases to trimming and J lost 2 bases; unmatched junction nucleotides: 13. Per the germline V gene, CDR1 is MNHNS and CDR2 is SASEGT. The CDR3 sequence is 18 residues long. The CDR3: CASSVIPSGLAETYEQYV. CDR3 bases: TGTGCCAGCAGTGTTATCCCCTCGGGACTAGCGGAAACCTACGAGCAGTACGTC.

The table lists this clonotype with many counts. V is TRBV6-2 or TRBV6-3 and J is TRBJ1-1; D is undetermined. CDR3 length equals 14 residues. V shed 5 bases and J shed 1 base, with 11 bases lying between them. Germline CDR1 reads MNHEY; CDR2 reads SVGEGT. The DNA of the CDR3 is TGTGCCAGCAGTCCCTGGAGCACGAACACTGAAGCTTTCTTT. This encodes CASSPWSTNTEAFF.

The table lists this clonotype with a few counts. This chain uses TRBV5-1 with TRBJ2-4, with D possibly matching TRBD1 (6 bases). The CDR3 totals 14 residues. The V gene lost 6 bases and the J gene lost 3 bases, with 13 bases spanning the gap. Germline-derived CDR1 and CDR2 are SGHRS and YFSETQ. DNA of the CDR3: TGCGCCAGCATGGCAGGGGATGTCAAAAACATTCAGTACTTC. Residues: CASMAGDVKNIQYF.

This rearrangement joins TRBV10-3 to TRBJ2-5; 11 nucleotides agree with TRBD1. Trimming at V came to 0 bases and at J to 4 bases, leaving 1 base not matched to a gene. In germline, CDR1 is ENHRY, CDR2 SYGVKD. CDR3 size: 15 residues. CDR3 sequence (DNA): TGTGCCATCAGTGAGTCGGGGACAGGGGGAGAGACCCAGTACTTC. Translation: CAISESGTGGETQYF.

This clonotype was seen repeatedly, ten times or more. The V and J genes are TRBV5-1 and TRBJ2-7; no definite D call. The CDR3 is 15 residues long. Looked up from germline, CDR1 is SGHRS and CDR2 is YFSETQ. Trimming pared 0 bases from V and 0 bases from J, leaving 10 bases between. The CDR3 loop is CASSLESDASYEQYF. CDR3 DNA sequence: TGCGCCAGCAGCTTGGAGTCCGACGCCTCCTACGAGCAGTACTTC.

This clonotype was found many times. The chain carries TRBV2 and TRBJ1-2; D gene unclear. V was pared by 1 base and J by 8 bases, with 8 bases between. CDR3 length equals 12 residues. Germline lookup yields CDR1 SNHLY and CDR2 FYNNEI. CDR3 DNA: TGTGCCAGCAGTGAAGGTTCGCGGGGCTACACCTTC. Protein: CASSEGSRGYTF.

This clonotype showed up many times. J is TRBJ1-5 and V is TRBV12-3 or TRBV12-4, with no clear D. The V and J ends lost 3 bases and 6 bases respectively, with 6 bases between them. The CDR3 extends over 12 amino acids. This CDR3 is CASSFEGQPQHF. The CDR3 DNA reads as TGTGCCAGCAGTTTTGAGGGTCAGCCCCAGCATTTT.

In its sample, this clonotype was seen many times. The CDR3 here is CASSEQGTINYGYTF. CDR3 nucleotide sequence: TGTGCCAGCAGTGAGCAAGGGACCATTAACTATGGCTACACCTTC. The chain carries TRBV6-1 and TRBJ1-2; TRBD1 might be the D (5 bases). The ends were cut back, 3 bases at V and 1 base at J, with 12 bases in the middle. The CDR3 length is 15 residues. CDR1 MNHNS and CDR2 SASEGT come from the germline V gene.

This chain joins TRBV6-1 and TRBJ1-3; D is unclear. The germline CDR1 and CDR2 sequences are MNHNS and SASEGT. V shed 3 bases and J shed 4 bases, with 13 bases lying between them. The CDR3 length is 15 residues. The CDR3 is CASSEVGGGGNTIYF. CDR3 sequence (DNA): TGTGCCAGCAGTGAGGTCGGAGGAGGAGGAAACACCATATATTTT.

This clonotype has just a few counts. This chain uses TRBV6-1 with TRBJ2-5; tentative D call: TRBD2 (5 bases). The CDR3 totals 15 residues. The V end was cut by 5 bases, the J end by 2 bases, with 15 bases between. Germline V gene lookup returns CDR1 MNHNS and CDR2 SASEGT. CDR3 in DNA: TGTGCCAGCAGTAGGGAGTTATCCTATCAAGAGACCCAGTACTTC. This codes for CASSRELSYQETQYF.

This clonotype was observed a few times. The rearrangement joins TRBV4-1 to TRBJ2-3; D possibly corresponds to TRBD2 (5 bases). Trimming took off 7 bases at V and 0 bases at J, with 11 bases between the two ends. CDR3 length: 14 residues. CDR1 and CDR2 from the germline V gene are MGHRA and YSYEKL. The CDR3 protein is CASTLALSTDTQYF. The CDR3 DNA follows: TGCGCCAGCACTCTAGCTTTAAGCACAGATACGCAGTATTTT.

This clonotype was picked up many times. This sequence joins TRBV11-2 and TRBJ2-3; D remains ambiguous. Germline V gene sequence: CDR1 SGHAT, CDR2 FQNNGV. This CDR3 comprises 15 residues. Trimming cost V 4 bases and J 2 bases, with 13 bases left between them. Here the CDR3 DNA reads TGTGCCAGCAGCTCCCCAGGCGTCACCACAGATACGCAGTATTTT. This translates into CASSSPGVTTDTQYF. The variable domain in full, with the rest retrieved from reference TRBV11-2 and TRBJ2-3, is EAGVAQSPRYKIIEKRQSVAFWCNPISGHATLYWYQQILGQGPKLLIQFQNNGVVDDSQLPKDRFSAERLKGVDSTLKIQPAKLEDSAVYLCASSSPGVTTDTQYFGPGTRLTVL.

This clonotype was recorded many times. This chain uses TRBV30 with TRBJ1-3, with unresolved D. Deletions cut 4 bases from V and 0 bases from J, with 7 bases between. Germline values: CDR1 GTSNPN, CDR2 SVGIG (reference sequence). The CDR3 contains 13 residues. The CDR3 coding sequence is TGTGCCTGGACGGAGAACTCTGGAAACACCATATATTTT. Amino acid sequence: CAWTENSGNTIYF.

This clonotype was counted between two and nine times. The chain has TRBV15 and TRBJ1-1; possibly TRBD1 for D (5 bases). V was shortened by 3 bases and J by 6 bases, with 14 bases between the two germline ends. The CDR3 runs to 14 residues. Germline CDR1 is LNHNV and CDR2 is YYDKDF (reference sequence). The CDR3 reads CATSRWSGGAEAFF. DNA of the CDR3: TGTGCCACCAGCAGGTGGTCGGGGGGGGCTGAAGCTTTCTTT.

The chain couples TRBV5-4 to TRBJ1-4, with D perhaps TRBD1 (6 bases). This CDR3 is built from 15 residues. Trimming cost V 3 bases and J 7 bases, with 16 bases left between them. Germline CDR1 and CDR2: SGHNT and YYREEE (reference sequence). CDR3 amino acids: CASSSPGGGGEKLFF. In nucleotides, the CDR3 is TGTGCCAGCAGCTCCCCAGGAGGGGGAGGTGAAAAACTGTTTTTT.

In its sample, this clonotype was seen many times. The chain employs TRBV27 and TRBJ1-2; D is uncertain. Germline loops: CDR1 MNHEY, CDR2 SMNVEV (reference sequence). The CDR3 is 14 residues long. Between the trimmed V and J ends, which lost 3 bases and 2 bases, there was a span of 10 bases. The CDR3 spells CASSFARINYGYTF. As DNA, the CDR3 is TGTGCCAGCAGTTTTGCCAGGATCAACTATGGCTACACCTTC.

The J gene is TRBJ2-4, the V gene TRBV7-6; D is perhaps TRBD2 (5 bases). CDR3 length: 18 amino acids. Germline V gene sequence: CDR1 SGHVS, CDR2 FNYEAQ. Deletions cut 0 bases from V and 1 base from J, with 16 bases between. Written as DNA, the CDR3 is TGTGCCAGCAGCTTAGCTGAGGGAGATTCACGGGCCAAAAACATTCAGTACTTC. This codes for CASSLAEGDSRAKNIQYF.

This clonotype has at least ten counts. The chain recombines TRBV2 with TRBJ2-3; TRBD1 matches 7 bases. The length of the CDR3 is 15 residues. Germline V CDR1 and CDR2: SNHLY, FYNNEI. Trimming took 8 bases from V and 1 from J; bases not matched to a gene: 9. This CDR3 reads CASFFRDRGTDTQYF. The CDR3 DNA sequence: TGTGCCAGCTTCTTTCGCGACAGGGGCACAGATACGCAGTATTTT.

The sample holds one count of this clonotype. The chain's CDR3 is CASRGTQHNEQFF. CDR3 nucleotides: TGTGCCAGCAGGGGGACACAACACAATGAGCAGTTCTTC. The rearrangement joins TRBV12-3 or TRBV12-4 to TRBJ2-1; weak D call: TRBD1 (6 bases). This CDR3 is 13 amino acids long. The V and J ends lost 6 bases and 5 bases respectively, with 11 bases between them.

In this sample, this clonotype turned up many times. V gene TRBV5-1 combines with J gene TRBJ2-3; D not certain. The CDR3 is made up of 15 amino acids. Between the trimmed V and J ends, which lost 3 bases and 4 bases, there was a span of 15 bases. The germline CDR1 and CDR2 sequences are SGHRS and YFSETQ. CDR3 amino acids: CASSSNGQDADTQYF. CDR3 coding DNA: TGCGCCAGCAGCTCGAATGGGCAGGACGCAGATACGCAGTATTTT.